Reported below is one T cell receptor beta chain. Its antigen is unidentified. It was with 60 Vbeta and 13 Jbeta primers that the PCR ran. Original methodology: The authors later counted some 76 million unique TCR beta chains, 9.5 million to 11 million of them shared. Produced via immunoSEQ multiplex PCR; TCRdb's table is partial and in-frame only. D and trimming come from the DNA, and the V and J calls and clone size come from that table. The sample consists of some 120,000 clones, 81% of them appearing once. These data come from a study of cytomegalovirus exposure and HLA in healthy donors. General study findings and limits: Earlier findings revealed that most TCR beta V segments proved productive either about 87% or about 30% of the time. A few CMV-associated chains proved CMV antigen-specific in vitro.

Germline V gene data show CDR1 as SGHRS and CDR2 as YFSETQ. Trimming at V came to 3 bases and at J to 8 bases, leaving 9 bases not matched to a gene. CDR3 size: 14 residues. The sample was PBMCs. The origin of this receptor is a man between 18 and 35 years old in good health and CMV-seronegative. V is TRBV5-1 and J is TRBJ2-7; 9 nucleotides agree with TRBD1. The CDR3 region is CASSSSGTGCKQYF. The CDR3 bases are TGCGCCAGCAGCTCCTCCGGGACAGGGTGCAAGCAGTACTTC. Full variable domain (outside the CDR3, taken from reference TRBV5-1 and TRBJ2-7): KAGVTQTPRYLIKTRGQQVTLSCSPISGHRSVSWYQQTPGQGLQFLFEYFSETQRNKGNFPGRFSGRQFSNSRSEMNVSTLELGDSALYLCASSSSGTGCKQYFGPGTRLTVT.